This T cell receptor (beta chain) was obtained from a study of cytomegalovirus exposure and HLA in healthy donors. Germline loops: CDR1 SGHTA, CDR2 FQGNSA. Trimming took off 4 bases at V and 7 bases at J, with 7 bases between the two ends. The CDR3 is made up of 12 amino acids. The PCR had 60 Vbeta and 13 Jbeta primers. Sequencing used immunoSEQ multiplex PCR; TCRdb keeps in-frame clones, though not all of them. This sample has roughly 110,000 clones, with about three quarters found just once. The clonotype comes from a female donor in good health and CMV-seronegative. The sequenced sample consisted of PBMCs. J is TRBJ2-2 and V is TRBV7-2; D is unclear. In DNA, the CDR3 is TGTGCCAGCAGCTCCCACGGCGGGGAGCTGTTTTTT. Translation: CASSSHGGELFF.